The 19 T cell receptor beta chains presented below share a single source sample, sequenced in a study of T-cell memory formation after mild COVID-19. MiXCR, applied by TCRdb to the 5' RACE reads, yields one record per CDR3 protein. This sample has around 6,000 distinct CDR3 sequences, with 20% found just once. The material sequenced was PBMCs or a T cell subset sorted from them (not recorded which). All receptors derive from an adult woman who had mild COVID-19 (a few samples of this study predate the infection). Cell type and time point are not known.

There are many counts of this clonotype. As DNA, the CDR3 is TGTGCCTGGAGTGTATTGGCAGGGTGGGGCACAGATACGCAGTATTTT. This codes for CAWSVLAGWGTDTQYF. The chain couples TRBV30 to TRBJ2-3, with a tentative D call TRBD1 (5 bases). This CDR3 has 16 amino acids. Germline CDR1 reads GTSNPN; CDR2 reads SVGIG (reference sequence). The ends were cut back, 0 bases at V and 1 base at J, with 14 bases in the middle. The whole variable domain, filled in from reference TRBV30 and TRBJ2-3, reads SQTIHQWPATLVQPVGSPLSLECTVEGTSNPNLYWYRQAAGRGLQLLFYSVGIGQISSEVPQNLSASRPQDRQFILSSKKLLLSDSGFYLCAWSVLAGWGTDTQYFGPGTRLTVL.

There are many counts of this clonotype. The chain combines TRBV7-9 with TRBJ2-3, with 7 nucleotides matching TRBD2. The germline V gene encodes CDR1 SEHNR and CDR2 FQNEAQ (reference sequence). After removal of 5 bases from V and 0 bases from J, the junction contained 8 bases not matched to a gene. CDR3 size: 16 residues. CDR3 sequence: CASSQTGGTSTDTQYF. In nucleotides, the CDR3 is TGTGCCAGCAGCCAAACGGGGGGAACCAGCACAGATACGCAGTATTTT.

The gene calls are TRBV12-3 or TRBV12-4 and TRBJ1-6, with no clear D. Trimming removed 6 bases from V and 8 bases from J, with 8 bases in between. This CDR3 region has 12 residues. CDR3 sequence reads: CASRSSDSPLHF. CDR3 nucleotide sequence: TGTGCCAGCAGATCCTCAGATTCACCCCTCCACTTT.

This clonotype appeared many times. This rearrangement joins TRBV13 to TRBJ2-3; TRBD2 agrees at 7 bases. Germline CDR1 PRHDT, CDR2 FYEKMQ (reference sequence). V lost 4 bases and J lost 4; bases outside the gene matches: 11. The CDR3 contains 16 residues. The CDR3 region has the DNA TGTGCCAGCAGCTCGCCGGGACTACGTCCCCCAGATACGCAGTATTTT. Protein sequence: CASSSPGLRPPDTQYF.

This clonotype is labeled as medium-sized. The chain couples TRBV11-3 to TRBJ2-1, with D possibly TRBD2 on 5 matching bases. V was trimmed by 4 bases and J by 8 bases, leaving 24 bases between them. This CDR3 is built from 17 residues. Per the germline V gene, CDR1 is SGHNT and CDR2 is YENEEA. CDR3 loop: CASSSIVGRSEGDEQFF. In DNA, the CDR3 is TGTGCCAGCAGCTCCATCGTTGGGCGCTCTGAGGGCGATGAGCAGTTCTTC.

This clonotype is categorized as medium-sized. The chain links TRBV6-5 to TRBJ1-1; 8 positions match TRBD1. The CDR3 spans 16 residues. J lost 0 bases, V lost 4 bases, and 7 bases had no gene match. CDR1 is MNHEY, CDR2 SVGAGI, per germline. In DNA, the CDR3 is TGTGCCAGCAGTTGGGAGACAGGGGCTCTGAACACTGAAGCTTTCTTT. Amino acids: CASSWETGALNTEAFF.

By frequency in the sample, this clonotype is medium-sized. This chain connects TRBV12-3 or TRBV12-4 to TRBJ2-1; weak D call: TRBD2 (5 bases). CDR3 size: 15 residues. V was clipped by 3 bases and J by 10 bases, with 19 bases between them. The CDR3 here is CASSFSTSEEREQFF. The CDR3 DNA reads TGTGCCAGCAGTTTTTCTACTAGTGAAGAACGGGAGCAGTTCTTC.

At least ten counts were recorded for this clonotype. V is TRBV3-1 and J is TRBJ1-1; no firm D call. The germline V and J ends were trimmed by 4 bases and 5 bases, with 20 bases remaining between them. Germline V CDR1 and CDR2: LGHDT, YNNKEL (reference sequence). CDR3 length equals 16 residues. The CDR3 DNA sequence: TGTGCCAGCAGCCCGCGGACGGGAAAGGTAAAGACTGAAGCTTTCTTT. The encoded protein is CASSPRTGKVKTEAFF.

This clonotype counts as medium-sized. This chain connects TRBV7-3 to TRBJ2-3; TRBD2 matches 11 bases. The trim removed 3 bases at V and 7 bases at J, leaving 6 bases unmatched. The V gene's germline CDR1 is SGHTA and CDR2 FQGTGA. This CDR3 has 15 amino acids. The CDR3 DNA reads TGTGCCAGCAGCTTTTATAGCGGGAGGGAGAATACGCAGTATTTT. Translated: CASSFYSGRENTQYF.

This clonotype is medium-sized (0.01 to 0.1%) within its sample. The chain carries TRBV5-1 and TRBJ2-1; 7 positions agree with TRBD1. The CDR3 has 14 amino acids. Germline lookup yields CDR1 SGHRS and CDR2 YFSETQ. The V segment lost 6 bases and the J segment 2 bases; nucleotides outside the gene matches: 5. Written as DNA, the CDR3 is TGCGCCAGCACTGTCGACAGGGCCTACAATGAGCAGTTCTTC. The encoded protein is CASTVDRAYNEQFF. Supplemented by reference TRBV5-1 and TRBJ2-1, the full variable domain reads KAGVTQTPRYLIKTRGQQVTLSCSPISGHRSVSWYQQTPGQGLQFLFEYFSETQRNKGNFPGRFSGRQFSNSRSEMNVSTLELGDSALYLCASTVDRAYNEQFFGPGTRLTVL.

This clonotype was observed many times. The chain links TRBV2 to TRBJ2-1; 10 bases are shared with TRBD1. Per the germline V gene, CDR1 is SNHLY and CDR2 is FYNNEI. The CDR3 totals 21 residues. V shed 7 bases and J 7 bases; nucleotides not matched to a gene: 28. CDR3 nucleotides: TGTGCCAGCACTAACCAACTACCGGGACAGGGGATTATGGTTAGGCGGAATGAGCAGTTCTTC. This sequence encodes CASTNQLPGQGIMVRRNEQFF.

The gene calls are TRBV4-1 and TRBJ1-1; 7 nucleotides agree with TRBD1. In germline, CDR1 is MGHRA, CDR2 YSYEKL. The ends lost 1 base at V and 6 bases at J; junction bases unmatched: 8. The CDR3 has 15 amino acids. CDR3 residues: CASSQGEGRGAEAFF. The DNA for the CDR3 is TGCGCCAGCAGCCAAGGAGAGGGCAGGGGGGCTGAAGCTTTCTTT.

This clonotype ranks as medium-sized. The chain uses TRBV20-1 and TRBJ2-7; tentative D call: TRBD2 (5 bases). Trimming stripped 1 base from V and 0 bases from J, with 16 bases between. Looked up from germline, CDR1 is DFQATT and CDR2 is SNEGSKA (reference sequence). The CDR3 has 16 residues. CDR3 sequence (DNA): TGCAGTGCTAGAGCCCCATTAGAGGGCAGCTCCTACGAGCAGTACTTC. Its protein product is CSARAPLEGSSYEQYF.

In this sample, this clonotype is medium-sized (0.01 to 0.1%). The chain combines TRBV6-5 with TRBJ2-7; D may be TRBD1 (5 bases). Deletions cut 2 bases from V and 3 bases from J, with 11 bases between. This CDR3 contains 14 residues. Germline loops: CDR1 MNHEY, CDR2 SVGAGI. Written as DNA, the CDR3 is TGTGCCAGCAGTTACGGCGACAGAGTCTACGAGCAGTACTTC. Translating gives CASSYGDRVYEQYF.

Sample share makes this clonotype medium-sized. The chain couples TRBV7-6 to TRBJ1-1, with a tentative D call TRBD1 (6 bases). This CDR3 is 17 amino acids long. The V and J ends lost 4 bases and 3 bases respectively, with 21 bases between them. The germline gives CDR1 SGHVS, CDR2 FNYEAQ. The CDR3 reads CASSWGRQARPYTEAFF. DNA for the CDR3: TGTGCCAGCAGCTGGGGAAGACAGGCGAGGCCTTACACTGAAGCTTTCTTT.

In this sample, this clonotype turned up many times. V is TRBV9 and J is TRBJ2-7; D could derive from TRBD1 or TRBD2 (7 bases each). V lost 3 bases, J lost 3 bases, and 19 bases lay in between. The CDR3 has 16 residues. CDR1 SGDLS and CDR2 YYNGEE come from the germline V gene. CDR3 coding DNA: TGTGCCAGCAGCGCCCTAGACAGGGACTATATCTACGAGCAGTACTTC. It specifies CASSALDRDYIYEQYF.

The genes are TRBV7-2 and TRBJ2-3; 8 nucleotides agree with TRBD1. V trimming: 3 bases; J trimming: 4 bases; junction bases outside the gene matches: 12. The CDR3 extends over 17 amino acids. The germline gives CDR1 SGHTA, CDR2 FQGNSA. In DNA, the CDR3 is TGTGCCAGCAGCTTCCCCCAGGGGGCGGTGAGGGCAGATACGCAGTATTTT. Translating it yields CASSFPQGAVRADTQYF.

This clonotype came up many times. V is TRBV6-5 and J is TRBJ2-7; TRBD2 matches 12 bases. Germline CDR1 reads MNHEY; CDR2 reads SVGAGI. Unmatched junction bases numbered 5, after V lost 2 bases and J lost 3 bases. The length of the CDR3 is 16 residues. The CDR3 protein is CASSYEGTSGYYEQYF. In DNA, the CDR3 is TGTGCCAGCAGTTACGAAGGGACTAGCGGGTACTACGAGCAGTACTTC.

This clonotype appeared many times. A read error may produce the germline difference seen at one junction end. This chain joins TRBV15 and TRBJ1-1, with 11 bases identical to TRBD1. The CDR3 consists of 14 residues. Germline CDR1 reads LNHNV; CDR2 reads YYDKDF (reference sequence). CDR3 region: CATRDRGMNTEDFF. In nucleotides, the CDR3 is TGTGCCACACGGGACAGGGGGATGAACACTGAAGATTTCTTT.